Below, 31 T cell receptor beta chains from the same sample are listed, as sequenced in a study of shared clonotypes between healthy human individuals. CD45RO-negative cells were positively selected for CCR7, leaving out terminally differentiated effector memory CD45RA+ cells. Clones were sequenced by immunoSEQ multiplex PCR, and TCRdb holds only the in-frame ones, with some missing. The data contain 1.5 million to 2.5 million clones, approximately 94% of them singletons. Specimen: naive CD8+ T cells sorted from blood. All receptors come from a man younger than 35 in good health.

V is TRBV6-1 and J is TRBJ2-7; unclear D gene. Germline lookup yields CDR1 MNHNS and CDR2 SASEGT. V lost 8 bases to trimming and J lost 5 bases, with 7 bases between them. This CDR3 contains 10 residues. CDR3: CASFDDEQYF. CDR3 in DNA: TGTGCCAGCTTTGACGACGAGCAGTACTTC.

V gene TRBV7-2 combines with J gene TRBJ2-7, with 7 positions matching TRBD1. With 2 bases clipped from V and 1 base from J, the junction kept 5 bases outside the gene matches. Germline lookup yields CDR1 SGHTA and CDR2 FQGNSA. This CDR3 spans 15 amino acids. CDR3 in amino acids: CASSLIRDSSYEQYF. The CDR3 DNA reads TGTGCCAGCAGCTTAATTCGGGACAGTTCCTACGAGCAGTACTTC.

The CDR3 is CASSLGSNVGTGELFF. The CDR3 DNA is TGTGCCAGCAGTTTAGGGTCCAACGTTGGCACCGGGGAGCTGTTTTTT. The V call is TRBV28, the J call TRBJ2-2; D unresolved. The germline CDR1 and CDR2 sequences are MDHEN and SYDVKM. CDR3 length: 16 residues. V was clipped by 2 bases and J by 4 bases, with 14 bases between them.

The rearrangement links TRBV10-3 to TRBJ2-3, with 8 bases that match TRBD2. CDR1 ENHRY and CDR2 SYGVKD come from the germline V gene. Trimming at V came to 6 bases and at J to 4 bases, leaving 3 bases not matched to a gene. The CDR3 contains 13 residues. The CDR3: CAISGRAADTQYF. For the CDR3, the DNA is TGTGCCATCAGCGGGAGGGCCGCAGATACGCAGTATTTT.

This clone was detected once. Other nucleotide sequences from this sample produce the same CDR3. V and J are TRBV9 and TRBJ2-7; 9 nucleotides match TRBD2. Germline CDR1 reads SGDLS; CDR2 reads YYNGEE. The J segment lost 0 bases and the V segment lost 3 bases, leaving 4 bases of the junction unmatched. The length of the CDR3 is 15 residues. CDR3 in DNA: TGTGCCAGCAGCGCTAGCGGGGTCAGCTCCTACGAGCAGTACTTC. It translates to CASSASGVSSYEQYF.

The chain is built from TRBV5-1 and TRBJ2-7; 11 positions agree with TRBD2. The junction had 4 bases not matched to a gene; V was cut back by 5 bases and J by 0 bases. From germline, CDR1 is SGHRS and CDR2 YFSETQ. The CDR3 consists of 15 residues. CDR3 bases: TGCGCCAGCAGGGGGGGACTAGCGGACTCCTACGAGCAGTACTTC. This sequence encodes CASRGGLADSYEQYF.

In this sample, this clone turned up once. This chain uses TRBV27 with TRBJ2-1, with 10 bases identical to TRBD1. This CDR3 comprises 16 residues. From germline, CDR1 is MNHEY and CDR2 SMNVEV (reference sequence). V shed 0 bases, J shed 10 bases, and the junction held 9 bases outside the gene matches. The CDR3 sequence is CASSLSPGTGAVEQFF. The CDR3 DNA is TGTGCCAGCAGTTTATCACCCGGGACAGGGGCAGTCGAGCAGTTCTTC.

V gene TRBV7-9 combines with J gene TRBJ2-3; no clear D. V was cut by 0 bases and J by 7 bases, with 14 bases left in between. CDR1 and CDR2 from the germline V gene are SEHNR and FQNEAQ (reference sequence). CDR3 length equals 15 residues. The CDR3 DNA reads TGTGCCAGCAGCTTAGCCGGCAGCAAGGGATATACGCAGTATTTT. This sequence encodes CASSLAGSKGYTQYF.

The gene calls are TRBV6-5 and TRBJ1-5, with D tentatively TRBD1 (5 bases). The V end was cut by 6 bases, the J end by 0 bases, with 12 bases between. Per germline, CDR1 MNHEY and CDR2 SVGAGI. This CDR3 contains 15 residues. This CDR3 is CASSQDTNSNQPQHF. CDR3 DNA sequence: TGTGCCAGCAGCCAGGACACCAATAGCAATCAGCCCCAGCATTTT.

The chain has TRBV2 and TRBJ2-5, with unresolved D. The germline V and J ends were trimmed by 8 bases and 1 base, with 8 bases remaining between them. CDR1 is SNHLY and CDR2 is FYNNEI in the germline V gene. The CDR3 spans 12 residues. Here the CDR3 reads CASLDLQETQYF. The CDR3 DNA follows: TGTGCCAGCCTCGACCTCCAAGAGACCCAGTACTTC.

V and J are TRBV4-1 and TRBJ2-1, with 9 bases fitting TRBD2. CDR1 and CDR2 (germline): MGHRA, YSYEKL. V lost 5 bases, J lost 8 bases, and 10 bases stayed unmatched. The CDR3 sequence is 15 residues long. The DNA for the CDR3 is TGCGCCAGCAGCGCGGCGGGAGGGGGGAGCGATGAGCAGTTCTTC. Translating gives CASSAAGGGSDEQFF.

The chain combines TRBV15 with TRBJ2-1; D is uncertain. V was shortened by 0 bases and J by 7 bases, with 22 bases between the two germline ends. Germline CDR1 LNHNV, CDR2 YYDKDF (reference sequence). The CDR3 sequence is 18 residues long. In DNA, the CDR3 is TGTGCCACCAGCAGAGATAAGAGAAAAGGAGACACTGCGAATGAGCAGTTCTTC. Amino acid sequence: CATSRDKRKGDTANEQFF.

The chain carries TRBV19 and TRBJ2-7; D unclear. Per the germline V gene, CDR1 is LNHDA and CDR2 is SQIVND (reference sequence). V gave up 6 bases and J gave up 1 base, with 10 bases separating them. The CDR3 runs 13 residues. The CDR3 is CASRSSESYEQYF. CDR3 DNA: TGTGCCAGTAGAAGTTCAGAGTCCTACGAGCAGTACTTC.

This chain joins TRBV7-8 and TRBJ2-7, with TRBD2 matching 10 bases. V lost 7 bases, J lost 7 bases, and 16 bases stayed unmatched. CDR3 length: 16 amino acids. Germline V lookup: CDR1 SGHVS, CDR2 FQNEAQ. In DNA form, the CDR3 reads TGTGCCAGCACCCAGAGTCCCCTAGCGGGAGAATCTGAGCAGTACTTC. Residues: CASTQSPLAGESEQYF.

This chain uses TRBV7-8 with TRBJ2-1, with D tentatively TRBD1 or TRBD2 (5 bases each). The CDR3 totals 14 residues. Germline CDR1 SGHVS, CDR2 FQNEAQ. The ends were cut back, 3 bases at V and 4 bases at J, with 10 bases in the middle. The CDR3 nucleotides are TGTGCCAGCAGCTTCGGGACGTTGTACAATGAGCAGTTCTTC. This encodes CASSFGTLYNEQFF.

In DNA, the CDR3 is TGTGCCAGCAGCTTGGGGGACACCCTGGGCACTGAAGCTTTCTTT. Amino acids: CASSLGDTLGTEAFF. This sequence joins TRBV5-4 and TRBJ1-1, with D tentatively TRBD1 (6 bases). Germline V gene lookup returns CDR1 SGHNT and CDR2 YYREEE (reference sequence). The CDR3 consists of 15 residues. V lost 0 bases, J lost 4 bases, and 13 bases lay in between.

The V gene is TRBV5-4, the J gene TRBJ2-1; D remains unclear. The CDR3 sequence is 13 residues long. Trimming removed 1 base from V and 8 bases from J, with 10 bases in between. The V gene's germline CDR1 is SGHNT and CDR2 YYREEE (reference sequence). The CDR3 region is CASSLYAIDEQFF. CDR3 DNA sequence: TGTGCCAGCAGCTTGTACGCCATCGATGAGCAGTTCTTC. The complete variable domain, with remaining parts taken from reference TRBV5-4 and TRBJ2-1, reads ETGVTQSPTHLIKTRGQQVTLRCSSQSGHNTVSWYQQALGQGPQFIFQYYREEENGRGNFPPRFSGLQFPNYSSELNVNALELDDSALYLCASSLYAIDEQFFGPGTRLTVL.

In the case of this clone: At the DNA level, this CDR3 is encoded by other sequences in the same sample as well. CDR3 region: CASSELGNYGYTF. CDR3 bases: TGTGCCAGCAGTGAATTGGGGAACTATGGCTACACCTTC. This chain uses TRBV25-1 with TRBJ1-2; no reliable D call. This CDR3 has 13 amino acids. The ends were cut back, 1 base at V and 2 bases at J, with 5 bases in the middle. The germline V gene encodes CDR1 MGHDK and CDR2 SYGVNS.

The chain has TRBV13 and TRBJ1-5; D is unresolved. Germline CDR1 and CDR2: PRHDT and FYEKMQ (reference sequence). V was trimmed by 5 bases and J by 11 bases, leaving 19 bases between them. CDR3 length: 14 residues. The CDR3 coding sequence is TGTGCCAGCAGCACCCGGGCCGGGCGAGGTTCCCAGCATTTT. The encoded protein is CASSTRAGRGSQHF.

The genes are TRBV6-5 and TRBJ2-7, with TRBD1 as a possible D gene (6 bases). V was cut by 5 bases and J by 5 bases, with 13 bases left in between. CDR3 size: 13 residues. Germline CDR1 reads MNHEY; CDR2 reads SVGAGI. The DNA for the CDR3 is TGTGCCAGCAGTCATCCAACAGGGAACGAGCAGTACTTC. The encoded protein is CASSHPTGNEQYF.

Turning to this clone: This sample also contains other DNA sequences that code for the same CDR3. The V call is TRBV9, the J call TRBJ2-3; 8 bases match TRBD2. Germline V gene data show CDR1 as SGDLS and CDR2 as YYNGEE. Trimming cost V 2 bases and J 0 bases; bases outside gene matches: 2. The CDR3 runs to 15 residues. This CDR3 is CASSVASGSTDTQYF. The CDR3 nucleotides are TGTGCCAGCAGCGTGGCTAGCGGGAGCACAGATACGCAGTATTTT.

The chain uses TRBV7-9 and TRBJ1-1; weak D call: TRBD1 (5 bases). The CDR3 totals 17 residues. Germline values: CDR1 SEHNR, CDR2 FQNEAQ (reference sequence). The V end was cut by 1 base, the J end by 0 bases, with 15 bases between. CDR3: CASSLVGLEGLNTEAFF. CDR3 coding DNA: TGTGCCAGCAGCTTAGTTGGCCTGGAGGGGCTGAACACTGAAGCTTTCTTT.

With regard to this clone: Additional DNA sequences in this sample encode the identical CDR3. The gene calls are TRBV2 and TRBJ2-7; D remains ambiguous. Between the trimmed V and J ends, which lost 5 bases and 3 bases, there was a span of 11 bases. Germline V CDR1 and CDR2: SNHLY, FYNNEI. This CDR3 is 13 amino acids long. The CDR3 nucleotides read TGTGCCAGCAGTTTGACTGAAGACTACGAGCAGTACTTC. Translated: CASSLTEDYEQYF.

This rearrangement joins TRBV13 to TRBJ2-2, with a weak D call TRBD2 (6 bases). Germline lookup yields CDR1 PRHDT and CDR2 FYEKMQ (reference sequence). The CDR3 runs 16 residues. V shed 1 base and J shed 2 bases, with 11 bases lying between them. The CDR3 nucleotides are TGTGCCAGCAGCTTAGTTGTGGGAGGAAACACCGGGGAGCTGTTTTTT. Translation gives CASSLVVGGNTGELFF.

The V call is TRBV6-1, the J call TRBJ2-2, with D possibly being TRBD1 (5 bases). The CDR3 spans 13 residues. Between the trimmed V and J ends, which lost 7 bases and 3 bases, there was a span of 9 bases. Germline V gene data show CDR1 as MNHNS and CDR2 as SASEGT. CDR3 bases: TGTGCCAGCACTAGACAGCACACCGGGGAGCTGTTTTTT. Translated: CASTRQHTGELFF.

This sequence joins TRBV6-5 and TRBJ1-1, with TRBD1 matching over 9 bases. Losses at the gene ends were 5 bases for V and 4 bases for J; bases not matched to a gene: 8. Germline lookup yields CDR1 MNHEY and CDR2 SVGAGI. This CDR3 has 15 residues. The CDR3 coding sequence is TGTGCCAGCAGTCGTACAGGGGGCCTAGGCACTGAAGCTTTCTTT. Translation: CASSRTGGLGTEAFF.

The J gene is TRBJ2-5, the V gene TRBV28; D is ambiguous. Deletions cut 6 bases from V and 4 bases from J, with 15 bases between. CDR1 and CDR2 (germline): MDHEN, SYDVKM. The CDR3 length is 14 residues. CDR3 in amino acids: CASSSVEILETQYF. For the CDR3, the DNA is TGTGCCAGCAGCTCTGTGGAGATTTTAGAGACCCAGTACTTC.

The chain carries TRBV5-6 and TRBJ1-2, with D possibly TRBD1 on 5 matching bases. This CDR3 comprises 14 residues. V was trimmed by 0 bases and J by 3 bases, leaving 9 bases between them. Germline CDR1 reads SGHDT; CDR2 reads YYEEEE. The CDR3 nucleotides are TGTGCCAGCAGCTTGGGACAGACCGACTATGGCTACACCTTC. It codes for CASSLGQTDYGYTF.

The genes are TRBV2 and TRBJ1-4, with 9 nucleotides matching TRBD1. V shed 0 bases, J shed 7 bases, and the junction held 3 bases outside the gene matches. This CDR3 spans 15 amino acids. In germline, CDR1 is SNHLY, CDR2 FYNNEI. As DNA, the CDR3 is TGTGCCAGCAGTGAAGCAGACAGGGGGACTGAAAAACTGTTTTTT. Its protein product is CASSEADRGTEKLFF. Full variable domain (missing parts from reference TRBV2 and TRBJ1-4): EPEVTQTPSHQVTQMGQEVILRCVPISNHLYFYWYRQILGQKVEFLVSFYNNEISEKSEIFDDQFSVERPDGSNFTLKIRSTKLEDSAMYFCASSEADRGTEKLFFGSGTQLSVL.

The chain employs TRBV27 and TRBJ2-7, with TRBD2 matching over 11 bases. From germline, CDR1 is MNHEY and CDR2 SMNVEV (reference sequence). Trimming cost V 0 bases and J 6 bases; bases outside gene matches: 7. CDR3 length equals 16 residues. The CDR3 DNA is TGTGCCAGCAGTTTATCGGCTAGCGGGGGGTGGGTCGAGCAGTACTTC. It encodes CASSLSASGGWVEQYF.

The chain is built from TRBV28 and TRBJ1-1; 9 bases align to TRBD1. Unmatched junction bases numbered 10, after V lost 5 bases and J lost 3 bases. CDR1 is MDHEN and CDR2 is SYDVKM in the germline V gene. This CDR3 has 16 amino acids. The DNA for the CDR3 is TGTGCCAGCAGTCCCCCCACCCGGACAGGGGACACTGAAGCTTTCTTT. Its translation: CASSPPTRTGDTEAFF.